This is a list of T cell receptor beta chains from one sample in a study of Ad26.COV2.S vaccination and SARS-CoV-2 variants. Some clones are missing from TCRdb's copy, which holds only in-frame ones; the method was immunoSEQ multiplex PCR. The data contain hundreds of thousands of clones, around 90% of them singletons. Source: peripheral blood, taken in a trial of Ad26.COV2.S vaccine versus placebo. Every receptor here comes from a person aged 18-65 years who received the Ad26.COV2.S COVID-19 vaccine or a placebo. Both conserved end residues are part of each CDR3. The D gene is left open where the match is weak. Size is stated for part of the rows, as once, few or many counts, or as a class when the clone is expanded.

j_gene	abundance	d_gene	v_gene	CDR3nt	CDR3aa
TRBJ2-2	-	TRBD1	TRBV6-5	TGTGCCAGCAGTTACGGACAGGGGTCCGGGGAGCTGTTTTTT	CASSYGQGSGELFF
TRBJ2-7	once	TRBD1	TRBV24-1	TGTGCCACCAGTGATGCCACAGGGGGTAGGTACGAGCAGTACTTC	CATSDATGGRYEQYF
TRBJ2-3	-	TRBD2	TRBV7-9	TGTGCCAGCAGCTCCCCGGGAGGCCGCACAGATACGCAGTATTTT	CASSSPGGRTDTQYF
TRBJ2-1	-	-	TRBV2	TGTGCCAGCAGGTACACTAACCCTTACAATGAGCAGTTCTTC	CASRYTNPYNEQFF
TRBJ2-3	-	TRBD1	TRBV6-5	TGTGCCAGCAGTTACAACCAGGGGGCTACGCAGTATTTT	CASSYNQGATQYF
TRBJ2-3	-	TRBD1	TRBV11-2	TGTGCCAGCAGCGAGGACAGGGGGCATTCAGATACGCAGTATTTT	CASSEDRGHSDTQYF
TRBJ2-7	-	TRBD1	TRBV5-1	TGCGCCAGCAGCTTGGGGGACAGGGTGGGGACCTACGAGCAGTACTTC	CASSLGDRVGTYEQYF
TRBJ2-1	few	TRBD2	TRBV6-5	TGTGCCAGCAGTTCTAGCGGGAGGGCCAATGAGCAGTTCTTC	CASSSSGRANEQFF
TRBJ1-6	once	-	TRBV6-5	TGTGCCAGCAGTAAGGGGACGGCTTATAATTCACCCCTCCACTTT	CASSKGTAYNSPLHF
TRBJ1-3	-	-	TRBV9	TGTGCCAGCAGCGCTCCGCGGGGGCAGGGCCGCTCTGGAAACACCATATATTTT	CASSAPRGQGRSGNTIYF
TRBJ2-5	-	TRBD2	TRBV3-1/TRBV3-2	TGTGCCAGCAGCCAAGAGTCTGTAGCGGGAGGGCCGGAGACCCAGTACTTC	CASSQESVAGGPETQYF
TRBJ1-2	-	TRBD1	TRBV30	TGTGCCTGGAGTGGCCCCATGACAGGGGCTTATGGCTACACCTTC	CAWSGPMTGAYGYTF
TRBJ2-1	-	TRBD1	TRBV3-1/TRBV3-2	TGTGCCAGCAGCCAAGAGATGGGGGACAGTAGGTTCTTC	CASSQEMGDSRFF
TRBJ1-4	once	-	TRBV5-5	TGTGCCAGCAGCCAACGGATGGAACTGTTTTTT	CASSQRMELFF
TRBJ1-2	-	-	TRBV7-9	TGTGCCAGCAGCTTAGGGGACGGAGGCTACACCTTC	CASSLGDGGYTF
TRBJ2-7	-	TRBD2	TRBV11-3	TGTGCCAGCAGTCCTAGCGGGAGAATCGACGAGCAGTACTTC	CASSPSGRIDEQYF
TRBJ1-5	-	TRBD1	TRBV9	TGTGCCAGCAGCACGAGACCGGAAGGAGACAGGGAATGGGAATATAGCAATCAGCCCCAGCATTTT	CASSTRPEGDREWEYSNQPQHF
TRBJ2-7	-	TRBD1	TRBV3-1/TRBV3-2	TGTGCCAGCAGTCCCGCAGGGGGCAGGTCCTACGAGCAGTACTTC	CASSPAGGRSYEQYF
TRBJ2-5	-	-	TRBV7-2	TGTGCCAGCAGCCGGGAACGTACGGAGACCCAGTACTTC	CASSRERTETQYF
TRBJ2-2	-	TRBD1	TRBV6-4	TGTGCCAGCAAAACCGGACAGGGGGTCGGGGAGCTGTTTTTT	CASKTGQGVGELFF
TRBJ2-7	-	-	TRBV5-4	TGTGCCAGCAGCTTCGACGGTCCCTCCGAGCAGTACTTC	CASSFDGPSEQYF
TRBJ2-5	-	-	TRBV4-2	TGTGCCAGCAGCCAAGTGACGGGACCTTTGACGGAGACCCAGTACTTC	CASSQVTGPLTETQYF
TRBJ1-1	-	-	TRBV18	TGTGCCAGCTCACCAACTAGATTGGGGAACACTGAAGCTTTCTTT	CASSPTRLGNTEAFF